These 12 T cell receptor beta chains originate from one sample sequenced in a study of graft-versus-host responses after intestinal transplantation. Produced via immunoSEQ multiplex PCR; TCRdb's table is partial and in-frame only. The table shows under 150,000 clones, with 85% to 95% occurring only once. No antigens are known for them. The sequencing used unstimulated CD4+ T cells sorted from spleen or lymph node cells, collected before intestinal transplant. These receptors were obtained from a human donor who received an intestinal transplant.

The V gene is TRBV5-1, the J gene TRBJ2-5; unclear D gene. CDR3 length: 11 residues. Germline assignment: CDR1 SGHRS and CDR2 YFSETQ. Trimming took off 5 bases at V and 2 bases at J, with 4 bases between the two ends. CDR3 protein: CASREQETQYF. The DNA of the CDR3 is TGCGCCAGCAGGGAACAAGAGACCCAGTACTTC.

The CDR3 region has the DNA TGTGCCATCAGTGAGACGACAGGGAGGGCTTTCTTT. Its translation: CAISETTGRAFF. The chain links TRBV10-3 to TRBJ1-1; 7 positions match TRBD1. The germline CDR1 and CDR2 sequences are ENHRY and SYGVKD. The CDR3 sequence is 12 residues long. The junction had 5 bases not matched to a gene; V was cut back by 2 bases and J by 11 bases.

This clone was detected only once. At one end the junction does not follow the germline gene, possibly because of a read error. This chain joins TRBV7-7 and TRBJ2-5; tentative D call: TRBD1 (5 bases). The CDR3 runs 13 residues. CDR1 is SSHAT and CDR2 is FNYEAQ in the germline V gene (reference sequence). The CDR3 bases are TGTGCTAGCAGCTTAGGGGTGGGGGAGACCCAGTACTTC. Translated, it gives CASSLGVGETQYF.

V is TRBV28 and J is TRBJ1-3, with 8 bases aligning to TRBD1. This CDR3 has 15 residues. Germline loops: CDR1 MDHEN, CDR2 SYDVKM. V gave up 5 bases and J gave up 4 bases; unmatched junction bases: 7. This chain's CDR3 is CASSNQGARGNTIYF. The CDR3 DNA reads TGTGCCAGCAGTAATCAGGGGGCTAGAGGAAACACCATATATTTT.

The chain links TRBV6-1 to TRBJ1-2, with 8 nucleotides matching TRBD1. The length of the CDR3 is 13 residues. V was clipped by 8 bases and J by 5 bases; unmatched bases: 7. Germline CDR1 MNHNS, CDR2 SASEGT. The CDR3 nucleotides are TGTGCCAGCGGGGGCAGGGGGCTTTATGGCTACACCTTC. It encodes CASGGRGLYGYTF.

The chain carries TRBV15 and TRBJ1-1; D is uncertain. Germline values: CDR1 LNHNV, CDR2 YYDKDF (reference sequence). This CDR3 spans 16 amino acids. V lost 1 base to trimming and J lost 2 bases, with 14 bases between them. CDR3 DNA sequence: TGTGCCACCAGCAGAGGAGGCACGGGATTCAACACTGAAGCTTTCTTT. Translated, it gives CATSRGGTGFNTEAFF.

This clone was picked up a small number of times. The V and J genes are TRBV6-5 and TRBJ2-7; TRBD2 matches 7 bases. This CDR3 spans 13 amino acids. The germline V gene has CDR1 MNHEY and CDR2 SVGAGI. After removal of 4 bases from V and 0 bases from J, the junction contained 0 bases not matched to a gene. The CDR3 coding sequence is TGTGCCAGCAGTTGGGACTACTCCTACGAGCAGTACTTC. This translates into CASSWDYSYEQYF.

This clone was counted only a few times. The rearrangement links TRBV6-5 to TRBJ1-5, with unresolved D. Trimming left V 4 bases short and J 7 bases short, with 5 bases between. The CDR3 runs to 11 residues. Germline V gene lookup returns CDR1 MNHEY and CDR2 SVGAGI. As DNA, the CDR3 is TGTGCCAGCAGTTCGGAACAGCCCCAGCATTTT. As protein: CASSSEQPQHF.

The chain is built from TRBV19 and TRBJ1-1; the D gene is possibly TRBD1 (6 bases). The germline V gene encodes CDR1 LNHDA and CDR2 SQIVND (reference sequence). V lost 3 bases to trimming and J lost 3 bases, with 14 bases between them. The CDR3 covers 15 residues. CDR3 sequence reads: CASSIRGATYTEAFF. CDR3 coding DNA: TGTGCCAGTAGTATTCGGGGGGCGACTTACACTGAAGCTTTCTTT.

J is TRBJ1-5 and V is TRBV9, with D maybe TRBD1 (6 bases). The CDR3 loop spans 14 amino acids. In germline, CDR1 is SGDLS, CDR2 YYNGEE. With 0 bases removed from V and 10 bases from J, the gap between germline ends came to 14 bases. In nucleotides, the CDR3 is TGTGCCAGCAGCGTAGAGTCTGGGGGCGGTCCCCAGCATTTT. It specifies CASSVESGGGPQHF.

The rearrangement links TRBV6-1 to TRBJ2-1; 11 nucleotides line up with TRBD2. Trimming removed 6 bases from V and 6 bases from J; junction bases left unmatched: 4. The CDR3 runs 14 residues. Per germline, CDR1 MNHNS and CDR2 SASEGT. Here the CDR3 DNA reads TGTGCCAGCAGGTTAGCGGGAGGGTTCAATGAGCAGTTCTTC. Its protein is CASRLAGGFNEQFF.

This clone appeared a few times. The chain recombines TRBV10-3 with TRBJ2-7; 8 bases are shared with TRBD1. Per the germline V gene, CDR1 is ENHRY and CDR2 is SYGVKD. V shed 7 bases, J shed 5 bases, and the junction held 7 bases outside the gene matches. The CDR3 is 13 amino acids. The chain's CDR3 is CAIMGTGIDEQYF. The CDR3 bases are TGTGCCATCATGGGGACAGGCATCGACGAGCAGTACTTC.